The clone carrying this T cell receptor (beta chain) was observed at least ten times. The target antigen is unknown. The data originate from a study of CD8 T cells in ankylosing spondylitis. Whole-study results and caveats: Reportedly, significant enrichment of disease-linked clones occurred in matched ankylosing spondylitis synovial fluid. In synovial fluid and blood from reactive arthritis, some motif variants were previously reported.

The CDR3 spans 14 residues. Deletions cut 3 bases from V and 7 bases from J, with 16 bases between. Germline V gene data show CDR1 as SGDLS and CDR2 as YYNGEE. TCRdb used MiXCR to reprocess the 5' RACE reads, holding one entry per CDR3 protein. There are around 13,000 distinct CDR3 sequences in the sample; over 2.5% occur only once, and roughly 9% lies in the top ten. Input material: blood, either unsorted or a sorted T cell fraction (not recorded which). The sequence derives from a male donor with ankylosing spondylitis or in good health (not recorded which). The chain carries TRBV9 and TRBJ2-5; a weak D match, TRBD2 (7 bases). The CDR3 DNA is TGTGCCAGCAGCGAGGGAACGGGGGGCGGGACCCAGTACTTC. Its protein is CASSEGTGGGTQYF. Looking up the rest from reference TRBV9 and TRBJ2-5 gives the full variable domain: DSGVTQTPKHLITATGQRVTLRCSPRSGDLSVYWYQQSLDQGLQFLIQYYNGEERAKGNILERFSAQQFPDLHSELNLSSLELGDSALYFCASSEGTGGGTQYFGPGTRLLVL.